Below are 18 T cell receptor beta chains sequenced from a single sample in a study of PD-1 blockade in mismatch repair-deficient tumors. Assay used: immunoSEQ multiplex PCR; TCRdb lists only in-frame clones, some missing. Of about 22,000 clones listed, approximately 84% are singletons. Sequenced material: peripheral blood, taken 2 weeks after starting pembrolizumab. The receptors derive from an adult with mismatch repair-deficient cancer.

Only one count was recorded for this clone. V and J are TRBV6-1 and TRBJ2-1, with D perhaps matching TRBD1 or TRBD2 (7 bases each). This CDR3 has 16 residues. Germline V lookup: CDR1 MNHNS, CDR2 SASEGT. V lost 2 bases and J lost 8, with 19 bases in between. Written as DNA, the CDR3 is TGTGCCAGCAGTGAATGGTTCAGGCAGGGGGGGGATGAGCAGTTCTTC. Encoded protein: CASSEWFRQGGDEQFF.

The chain employs TRBV29-1 and TRBJ2-4; the match to TRBD2 covers 9 bases. The V and J ends lost 6 bases and 4 bases, in that order; junction bases with no gene match: 7. In germline, CDR1 is SQVTM, CDR2 ANQGSEA. The CDR3 has 14 residues. CDR3 nucleotides: TGCAGCGTGGCGGGGGGGACTGAAAAAAACATTCAGTACTTC. This gives the protein CSVAGGTEKNIQYF. The full variable domain, its missing parts supplied by reference TRBV29-1 and TRBJ2-4, is SAVISQKPSRDICQRGTSLTIQCQVDSQVTMMFWYRQQPGQSLTLIATANQGSEATYESGFVIDKFPISRPNLTFSTLTVSNMSPEDSSIYLCSVAGGTEKNIQYFGAGTRLSVL.

The rearrangement joins TRBV5-1 to TRBJ2-7; TRBD2 matches at 7 bases. The CDR3 runs to 14 residues. J lost 2 bases, V lost 4 bases, and 6 bases had no gene match. Germline V gene data show CDR1 as SGHRS and CDR2 as YFSETQ. CDR3 DNA sequence: TGCGCCAGCAGCAGCGGGGATCCGACCTACGAGCAGTACTTC. This encodes CASSSGDPTYEQYF.

The chain joins TRBV27 to TRBJ2-1; 10 nucleotides align to TRBD1. In germline, CDR1 is MNHEY, CDR2 SMNVEV (reference sequence). V lost 8 bases and J lost 9; bases outside the gene matches: 10. This CDR3 spans 14 amino acids. The CDR3, as DNA: TGTGCCAGCCGATTCCTGACAGGGGGCTCTGAGCAGTTCTTC. Amino acids: CASRFLTGGSEQFF.

This rearrangement joins TRBV21-1 to TRBJ2-3; no check of the table's D call, TRBD1, against the DNA was made. TRBV21-1 is flagged as a pseudogene. The CDR3 is made up of 16 amino acids. CDR3 in amino acids: CASSSHRLSSTDTQYF. As DNA, the CDR3 is TGTGCCAGCAGCAGTCACAGGCTATCTAGCACAGATACGCAGTATTTT.

Here the CDR3 reads CASRGQTGVNSGANVLTF. The CDR3 nucleotides are TGTGCCAGTAGGGGTCAGACAGGGGTCAACTCTGGGGCCAACGTCCTGACTTTC. The chain carries TRBV7-9 and TRBJ2-6, with 8 bases aligning to TRBD1. CDR3 length equals 18 residues. Germline V lookup: CDR1 SEHNR, CDR2 FQNEAQ (reference sequence). The trim removed 9 bases at V and 0 bases at J, leaving 13 bases unmatched.

DNA for the CDR3: TGTGCCAGCAGTGACTCAGAGCAAGAGACCCAGTACTTC. This translates into CASSDSEQETQYF. This chain joins TRBV2 and TRBJ2-5; D is unresolved. Looked up from germline, CDR1 is SNHLY and CDR2 is FYNNEI. V dropped 3 bases and J dropped 2 bases, with 7 bases sitting between them. CDR3 length: 13 residues.

This clone was recorded once. The chain recombines TRBV6-1 with TRBJ1-1; D is undetermined. The CDR3 has 14 amino acids. With 10 bases removed from V and 7 bases from J, the gap between germline ends came to 22 bases. Germline-derived CDR1 and CDR2 are MNHNS and SASEGT. The CDR3 region has the DNA TGTGCCATCAGCCGTGGGCAGGCACAAGTTGAAGCTTTCTTT. It specifies CAISRGQAQVEAFF.

The chain couples TRBV10-3 to TRBJ2-2; tentative D call: TRBD2 (7 bases). Germline assignment: CDR1 ENHRY and CDR2 SYGVKD. The V end was cut by 7 bases, the J end by 0 bases, with 18 bases between. The CDR3 runs to 17 residues. The CDR3 loop is CAITSRGAVANTGELFF. The CDR3 bases are TGTGCCATCACGTCACGGGGGGCGGTTGCGAACACCGGGGAGCTGTTTTTT.

V and J are TRBV27 and TRBJ2-6; 7 bases line up with TRBD2. Germline V gives CDR1 MNHEY, CDR2 SMNVEV (reference sequence). Germline trimming cut 4 bases from V and 0 bases from J; bases unmatched to any gene: 6. The CDR3 is 17 residues long. CDR3 nucleotides: TGTGCCAGCAGTTACGCGGGAGCCTCCTCTGGGGCCAACGTCCTGACTTTC. Amino acid sequence: CASSYAGASSGANVLTF.

The chain couples TRBV9 to TRBJ2-7, with a tentative D call TRBD1 (6 bases). The CDR3 length is 14 residues. The V end was cut by 1 base, the J end by 0 bases, with 8 bases between. Per the germline V gene, CDR1 is SGDLS and CDR2 is YYNGEE. CDR3 residues: CASSVQGSSYEQYF. CDR3 DNA sequence: TGTGCCAGCAGCGTACAGGGGTCCTCCTACGAGCAGTACTTC. Variable domain in full (rest from reference TRBV9 and TRBJ2-7): DSGVTQTPKHLITATGQRVTLRCSPRSGDLSVYWYQQSLDQGLQFLIQYYNGEERAKGNILERFSAQQFPDLHSELNLSSLELGDSALYFCASSVQGSSYEQYFGPGTRLTVT.

J is TRBJ1-1 and V is TRBV6-5, with 8 positions matching TRBD1. The CDR3 is 14 residues long. Germline CDR1 reads MNHEY; CDR2 reads SVGAGI. V gave up 2 bases and J gave up 4 bases; unmatched junction bases: 3. CDR3 sequence (DNA): TGTGCCAGCAGTTACACAGGGGGATCCACTGAAGCTTTCTTT. The encoded protein is CASSYTGGSTEAFF.

The chain is built from TRBV11-3 and TRBJ2-3, with 7 bases that match TRBD2. This CDR3 spans 15 amino acids. With 4 bases clipped from V and 2 bases from J, the junction kept 6 bases outside the gene matches. Germline values: CDR1 SGHNT, CDR2 YENEEA. In DNA form, the CDR3 reads TGTGCCAGCAGCTCCCGACTAGCCTCCACAGATACGCAGTATTTT. As protein: CASSSRLASTDTQYF.

As to this clone: A read error may be the cause here, since a much bigger clone is one base away. Other DNA sequences in this sample translate to the same CDR3. The gene calls are TRBV7-9 and TRBJ1-4, with D possibly TRBD1 on 5 matching bases. The V gene lost 2 bases and the J gene lost 6 bases, with 22 bases spanning the gap. CDR1 and CDR2 from the germline V gene are SEHNR and FQNEAQ (reference sequence). This CDR3 contains 18 residues. Written as DNA, the CDR3 is TGTGCCAGCAGCTTAAGGGGCACCGACCCAGGGTTATATGAAAAACTGTTTTTT. Translating it yields CASSLRGTDPGLYEKLFF.

This clone has a single count. The genes are TRBV10-3 and TRBJ2-5; perhaps D is TRBD1 or TRBD2 (5 bases each). With 2 bases removed from V and 5 bases from J, the gap between germline ends came to 21 bases. The CDR3 consists of 17 residues. Germline assignment: CDR1 ENHRY and CDR2 SYGVKD. The CDR3 loop reads CAISEGGGFGFGETQYF. The CDR3 DNA reads as TGTGCCATCAGTGAGGGTGGGGGATTCGGGTTTGGTGAGACCCAGTACTTC.

This chain connects TRBV30 to TRBJ1-5, with a tentative D call TRBD1 (5 bases). Looked up from germline, CDR1 is GTSNPN and CDR2 is SVGIG (reference sequence). V lost 2 bases, J lost 6 bases, and 20 bases lay in between. The CDR3 consists of 16 residues. The DNA for the CDR3 is TGTGCCTGGAGTACCGACTTTGGGGGAGGGAGTCAGCCCCAGCATTTT. Its protein is CAWSTDFGGGSQPQHF.

The chain links TRBV5-4 to TRBJ2-3, with 9 nucleotides matching TRBD2. Germline V gene data show CDR1 as SGHNT and CDR2 as YYREEE (reference sequence). V was clipped by 9 bases and J by 4 bases; unmatched bases: 12. CDR3 size: 15 residues. CDR3 sequence reads: CAIAPSGRNADTQYF. The CDR3 DNA is TGTGCCATTGCGCCCAGCGGGAGGAACGCAGATACGCAGTATTTT.

This clone was seen more than once but under ten times. V usage is TRBV11-2 and J usage is TRBJ2-1; D is uncertain. V dropped 6 bases and J dropped 3 bases, with 12 bases sitting between them. The CDR3 has 14 amino acids. From germline, CDR1 is SGHAT and CDR2 FQNNGV. In DNA, the CDR3 is TGTGCCAGCAGTCAAGACACTTACTACAATGAGCAGTTCTTC. Its protein is CASSQDTYYNEQFF. The full variable domain, its missing parts supplied by reference TRBV11-2 and TRBJ2-1, is EAGVAQSPRYKIIEKRQSVAFWCNPISGHATLYWYQQILGQGPKLLIQFQNNGVVDDSQLPKDRFSAERLKGVDSTLKIQPAKLEDSAVYLCASSQDTYYNEQFFGPGTRLTVL.